This TCR beta chain stems from a study of T cell repertoires in cytomegalovirus infection. As concerns this clonotype: Its antigen remains unknown.

Deletions cut 5 bases from V and 5 bases from J, with 21 bases between. The CDR3 has 17 amino acids. Germline loops: CDR1 SGHNT, CDR2 YENEEA. TCRdb processed the reads anew with MiXCR; each CDR3 protein has one entry. The repertoire includes 300,000 to 400,000 distinct CDR3 sequences, more than 20% of them detected once, and about an eighth sits in the top ten. The receptor's source is a human donor in good health (CMV status not recorded). Some clones in this sample may be carry-over from other donors' samples. The sequenced sample was cultured PBMCs, obtained from culture after CMV antigen stimulation. The rearrangement links TRBV11-3 to TRBJ2-2; D assignment may be TRBD1 or TRBD2 (6 bases each). The CDR3 DNA sequence: TGTGCCAGCAGCACAACAGGGCCCCCAGGGAGGACCGGGGAGCTGTTTTTT. Amino acids: CASSTTGPPGRTGELFF.